This TCR beta chain was sequenced in a study of T cells in Graves' hyperthyroidism and ophthalmopathy. As for the study in general: Sampling of peripheral blood happened at initial diagnosis, prior to any treatment. Study outcomes and limitations: Most expanded thyroid clonotypes above 0.001 recurred in blood.

Amplified regions were TCR beta CDR3 sequences from RNA transcripts. With the HTBI primer set, the TCR CDR3 went through a first round of RT-PCR. TCRdb used MiXCR to reprocess the multiplex PCR reads, holding one entry per CDR3 protein. The repertoire consists of roughly 700,000 distinct CDR3 sequences, with 35% occurring once and the leading ten covering around a third. When ophthalmopathy did not progress within 18 months, Graves' hyperthyroidism was considered stable. Exclusion criteria comprised uncontrolled infection, other autoimmune disease, pregnancy or lactation. The CDR3 has 12 residues. The germline V gene encodes CDR1 SGHTA and CDR2 FQGNSA. Concerning this clonotype: Antigen: not known. At one boundary the junction diverges from the germline segment, which might be a read error.

The V gene is TRBV7-2, the J gene TRBJ2-7, with D perhaps TRBD1 (5 bases). The sequenced sample was blood. The clonotype originates from a woman between 40 and 55 years old with Graves' hyperthyroidism. CDR3 DNA sequence: TGTGCCAGCAGCCAAGGGCCAGGGTCTAGGTTCTTC. Amino acids: CASSQGPGSRFF.